This entry describes one T cell receptor (beta chain). As yet, its antigen is unknown. The sample originates from a study of OX40 agonist ivuxolimab in advanced cancers. Study observations and caveats: Antigen specificity was not determined for the expanded peripheral T cells. Fewer expanded clones were found on average in CD4+ than in CD8+ T cells.

The CDR3 has 15 amino acids. Germline-derived CDR1 and CDR2 are MNHEY and SMNVEV (reference sequence). Trimming cost V 5 bases and J 2 bases; bases outside gene matches: 9. Assay used: immunoSEQ multiplex PCR; TCRdb lists only in-frame clones, some missing. The sample has tens of thousands of clones, more than 75% seen once. The sequence was obtained from an adult with an advanced solid tumor such as melanoma, head and neck, liver or kidney cancer. The chain employs TRBV27 and TRBJ2-7; 7 bases line up with TRBD2. This sample comprised CD4+ or CD8+ T cells sorted from blood, obtained in a trial of the OX40 agonist ivuxolimab. In nucleotides, the CDR3 is TGTGCCAGCAGTATCGGCGGGAGCCAGGCCTACGAGCAGTACTTC. Translation: CASSIGGSQAYEQYF.